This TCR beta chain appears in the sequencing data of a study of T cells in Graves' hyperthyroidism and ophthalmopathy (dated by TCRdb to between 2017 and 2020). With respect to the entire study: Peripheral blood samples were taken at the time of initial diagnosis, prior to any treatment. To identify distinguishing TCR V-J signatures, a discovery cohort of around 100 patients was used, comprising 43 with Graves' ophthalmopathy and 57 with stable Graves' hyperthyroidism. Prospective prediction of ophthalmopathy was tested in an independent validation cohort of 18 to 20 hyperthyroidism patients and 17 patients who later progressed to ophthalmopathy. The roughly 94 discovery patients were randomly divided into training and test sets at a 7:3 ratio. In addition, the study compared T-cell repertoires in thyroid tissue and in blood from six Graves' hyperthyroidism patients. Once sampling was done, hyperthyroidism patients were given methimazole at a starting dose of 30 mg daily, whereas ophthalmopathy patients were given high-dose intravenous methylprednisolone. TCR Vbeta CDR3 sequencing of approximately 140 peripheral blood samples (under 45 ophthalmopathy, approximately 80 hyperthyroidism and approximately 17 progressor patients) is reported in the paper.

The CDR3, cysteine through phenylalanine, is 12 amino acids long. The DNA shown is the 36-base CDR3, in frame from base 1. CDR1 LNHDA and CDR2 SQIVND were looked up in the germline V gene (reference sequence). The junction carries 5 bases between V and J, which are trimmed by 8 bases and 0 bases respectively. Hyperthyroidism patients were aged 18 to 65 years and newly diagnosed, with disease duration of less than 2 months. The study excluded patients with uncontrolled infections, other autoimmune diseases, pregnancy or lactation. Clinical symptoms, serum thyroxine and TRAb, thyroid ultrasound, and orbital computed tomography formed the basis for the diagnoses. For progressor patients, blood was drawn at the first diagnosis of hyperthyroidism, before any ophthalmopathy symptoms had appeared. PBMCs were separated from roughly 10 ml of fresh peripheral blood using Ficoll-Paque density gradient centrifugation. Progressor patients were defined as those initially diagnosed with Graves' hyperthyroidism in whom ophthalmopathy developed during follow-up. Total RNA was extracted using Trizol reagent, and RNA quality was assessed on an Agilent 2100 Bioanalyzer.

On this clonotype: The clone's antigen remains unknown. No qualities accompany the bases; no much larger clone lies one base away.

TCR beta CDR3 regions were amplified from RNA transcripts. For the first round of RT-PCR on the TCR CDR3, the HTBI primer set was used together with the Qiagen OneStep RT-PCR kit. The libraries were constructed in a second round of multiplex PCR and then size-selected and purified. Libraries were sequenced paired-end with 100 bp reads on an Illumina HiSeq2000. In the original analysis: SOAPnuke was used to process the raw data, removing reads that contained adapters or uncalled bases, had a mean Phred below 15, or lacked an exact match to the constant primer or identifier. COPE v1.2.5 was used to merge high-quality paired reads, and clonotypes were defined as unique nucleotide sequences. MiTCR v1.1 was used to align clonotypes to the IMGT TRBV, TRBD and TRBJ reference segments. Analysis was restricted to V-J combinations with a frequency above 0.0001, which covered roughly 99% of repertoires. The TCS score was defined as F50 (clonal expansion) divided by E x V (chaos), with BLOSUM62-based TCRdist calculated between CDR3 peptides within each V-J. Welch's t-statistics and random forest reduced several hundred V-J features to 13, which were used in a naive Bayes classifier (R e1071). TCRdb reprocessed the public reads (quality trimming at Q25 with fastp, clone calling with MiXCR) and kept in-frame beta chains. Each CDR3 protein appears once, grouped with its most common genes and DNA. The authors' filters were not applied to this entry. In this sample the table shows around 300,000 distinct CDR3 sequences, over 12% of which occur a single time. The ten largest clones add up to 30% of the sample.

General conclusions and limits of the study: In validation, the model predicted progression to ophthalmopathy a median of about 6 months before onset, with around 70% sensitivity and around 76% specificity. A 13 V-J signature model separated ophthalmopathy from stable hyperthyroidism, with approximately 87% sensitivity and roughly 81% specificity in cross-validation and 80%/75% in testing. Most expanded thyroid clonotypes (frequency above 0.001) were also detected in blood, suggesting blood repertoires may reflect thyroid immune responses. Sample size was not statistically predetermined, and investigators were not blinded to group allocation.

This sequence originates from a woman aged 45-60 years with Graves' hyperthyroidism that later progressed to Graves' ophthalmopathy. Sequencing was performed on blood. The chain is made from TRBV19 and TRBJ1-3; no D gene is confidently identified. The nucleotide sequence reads TGTGCCAGTGGAGTCTCTGGAAACACCATATATTTT. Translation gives CASGVSGNTIYF. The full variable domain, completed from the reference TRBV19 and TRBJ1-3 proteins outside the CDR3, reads DGGITQSPKYLFRKEGQNVTLSCEQNLNHDAMYWYRQDPGQGLRLIYYSQIVNDFQKGDIAEGYSVSREKKESFPLTVTSAQKNPTAFYLCASGVSGNTIYFGEGSWLTVV.